This T cell receptor (beta chain) stems from a study of cytomegalovirus exposure and HLA in healthy donors. Study-wide background: In an earlier analysis, 90 million to 130 million unique TCR beta sequences were found from approximately 170 million T cells. Findings and caveats of the study: TCR association rates varied by HLA locus in a later analysis, with DRB1 highest and HLA-C lowest.

The PCR used 60 Vbeta and 13 Jbeta primers. Original processing notes: Around 11 million shared chains were among the roughly 78 million unique TCR beta chains that a later analysis counted. The table came from immunoSEQ multiplex PCR; TCRdb's copy has only in-frame clones and leaves some out. The DNA gave D and trimming, while V, J and clone size come from that table. The sample yields about 120,000 clones, about 80% seen once. CDR1 is LNHNV, CDR2 YYDKDF, per germline (reference sequence). With V trimmed by 5 bases and J by 2 bases, 5 bases remained unmatched. This CDR3 comprises 15 residues. Comment on this clone: Its target is unknown.

The TCR originated in a female donor in good health and CMV-seronegative. The chain joins TRBV15 to TRBJ2-2; 7 bases line up with TRBD2. Source material: PBMCs. The CDR3 spells CATSVSGENTGELFF. The CDR3, as DNA: TGTGCCACCAGCGTCAGCGGGGAAAACACCGGGGAGCTGTTTTTT.